These T cell receptor beta chains were read from a single sample in a study of beta chain features in type 1 diabetes. Measured with immunoSEQ multiplex PCR; TCRdb has only the in-frame clones, and not every one. Seen here are almost 350,000 clones, around 9% observed once, and the top ten hold around 1%. Sample: central memory CD4+ T cells from blood. The source is a man younger than 40 with type 1 diabetes. CDR3s include the opening cysteine and the closing phenylalanine or tryptophan. A D gene is named only where the DNA matches it firmly. The size field is filled for only some rows; it gives once, few, many or a size class.

clone_size d_call j_call cdr3_length v_call cdr3_aa cdr3_nt
. . TRBJ1-1 16 TRBV10-3 CAISDQGGTGGTEAFF TGTGCCATCAGTGACCAAGGAGGAACCGGTGGCACTGAAGCTTTCTTT
. . TRBJ2-3 12 TRBV7-8 CASSTGADTQYF TGTGCCAGCAGCACCGGCGCAGATACGCAGTATTTT
. . TRBJ1-5 13 TRBV2 CASSRDPLEPQHF TGTGCCAGCAGTCGGGACCCCCTGGAGCCCCAGCATTTT
few . TRBJ2-2 17 TRBV5-4 CASSLVGTPDHTGELFF TGTGCCAGCAGCTTGGTCGGCACGCCTGACCACACCGGGGAGCTGTTTTTT
few TRBD2 TRBJ2-3 13 TRBV27 CASSHSGADTQYF TGTGCCAGCAGTCATAGCGGGGCGGATACGCAGTATTTT
. TRBD2 TRBJ2-4 21 TRBV6-1 CASSEGKGLAGGQLAKNIQYF TGTGCCAGCAGTGAAGGGAAAGGACTAGCGGGGGGACAACTAGCCAAAAACATTCAGTACTTC
. . TRBJ2-5 13 TRBV14 CASSQVSRGAQYF TGTGCCAGCAGCCAAGTGTCAAGAGGTGCCCAGTACTTC
few . TRBJ2-5 13 TRBV10-3 CASNPTEQETQYF TGTGCCTCCAACCCCACGGAACAAGAGACCCAGTACTTC
. TRBD1 TRBJ2-2 15 TRBV6-5 CASSYFGQVTGELFF TGTGCCAGCAGTTATTTTGGACAGGTTACCGGGGAGCTGTTTTTT
. . TRBJ1-1 12 TRBV29-1 CSVGRGNTEAFF TGCAGCGTGGGCAGGGGGAACACTGAAGCTTTCTTT
. . TRBJ2-7 11 TRBV7-2 CASERRYEQYF TGTGCCAGCGAAAGGAGGTACGAGCAGTACTTC